The 9 T cell receptor beta chains presented below share a single source sample, sequenced in a study of T cell repertoires in cytomegalovirus infection. TCRdb used MiXCR to reprocess the reads, holding one entry per CDR3 protein. There are about 55,000 distinct CDR3 sequences in the sample; around 20% occur only once, and more than 55% lies in the top ten. The antigens of these receptors remain unknown. Sequencing was performed on CD8+ T cells from cultured PBMCs, taken from culture after CMV antigen stimulation. These receptor sequences come from a human donor in good health (CMV status not recorded). Some clones in this sample may be carry-over from other donors' samples.

This clonotype has just a few counts. The J gene is TRBJ2-2, the V gene TRBV6-5, with D perhaps TRBD2 (5 bases). Looked up from germline, CDR1 is MNHEY and CDR2 is SVGAGI. The V end lost 3 bases, the J end lost 4 bases, and 9 bases lay between the germline ends. The CDR3 covers 14 residues. CDR3 sequence (DNA): TGTGCCAGCAGTTATCGAGAGGGCACCGGGGAGCTGTTTTTT. Translation: CASSYREGTGELFF.

This clonotype was counted at least ten times. The chain couples TRBV4-3 to TRBJ2-7; 15 bases match TRBD2. Germline CDR1 LGHNA, CDR2 YSLEER. The CDR3 runs 16 residues. The V and J ends lost 3 bases and 3 bases, in that order; junction bases with no gene match: 3. CDR3 nucleotide sequence: TGCGCCAGCAGCCAGGGACTAGCGGGAGGTAGCTACGAGCAGTACTTC. It translates to CASSQGLAGGSYEQYF.

The chain recombines TRBV27 with TRBJ2-3; the D gene is possibly TRBD1 (6 bases). Trimming shortened V by 5 bases and J by 2 bases, and 14 bases separated the two germline ends. CDR3 length: 15 amino acids. Germline lookup yields CDR1 MNHEY and CDR2 SMNVEV (reference sequence). The CDR3 is CASSLRQDHTDTQYF. As DNA, the CDR3 is TGTGCCAGCAGTCTCCGACAGGACCACACAGATACGCAGTATTTT.

As for this clonotype: A single base separates this from a much larger clone, so it may be a read error. The rearrangement links TRBV6-5 to TRBJ1-1; D is perhaps TRBD1 (5 bases). The CDR3 totals 13 residues. Trimming took off 11 bases at V and 4 bases at J, with 17 bases between the two ends. Germline lookup yields CDR1 MNHEY and CDR2 SVGAGI. The DNA for the CDR3 is TGTGCCCGCCAAGTTACGGGGGGCACTGAAGCTTTCTTT. Protein: CARQVTGGTEAFF.

J is TRBJ2-7 and V is TRBV7-2; D is uncertain. V lost 5 bases, J lost 5 bases, and 10 bases lay in between. The V gene's germline CDR1 is SGHTA and CDR2 FQGNSA. The CDR3 length is 12 residues. The DNA for the CDR3 is TGTGCCAGCAGCCCCAGATCCCACGAGCAGTACTTC. This codes for CASSPRSHEQYF.

The chain carries TRBV6-5 and TRBJ2-1; 12 bases line up with TRBD2. The CDR3 sequence is 16 residues long. J lost 3 bases, V lost 4 bases, and 4 bases had no gene match. Germline assignment: CDR1 MNHEY and CDR2 SVGAGI. The CDR3 reads CASSSASGGDYNEQFF. Here the CDR3 DNA reads TGTGCCAGCAGTTCCGCTAGCGGGGGGGACTACAATGAGCAGTTCTTC.

The rearrangement links TRBV7-9 to TRBJ1-4; D is ambiguous. There are 15 residues in the CDR3. With 5 bases removed from V and 5 bases from J, the gap between germline ends came to 15 bases. Germline values: CDR1 SEHNR, CDR2 FQNEAQ (reference sequence). The CDR3 DNA reads as TGTGCCAGCAGCCCCCTTGGGGATTTAAATGAAAAACTGTTTTTT. Residues: CASSPLGDLNEKLFF.

This rearrangement joins TRBV7-6 to TRBJ2-2, with D maybe TRBD1 (5 bases). V gave up 6 bases and J gave up 1 base, with 9 bases separating them. The CDR3 spans 14 residues. CDR1 is SGHVS, CDR2 FNYEAQ, per germline. The CDR3 nucleotides read TGTGCCAGCAGTCGGCAGGGGAACACCGGGGAGCTGTTTTTT. Encoded protein: CASSRQGNTGELFF.

This clonotype was counted a few times. Here the CDR3 DNA reads TGTGCCAGCAGCTTAGAGACAGATATCCCAGATACGCAGTATTTT. Protein product: CASSLETDIPDTQYF. The J gene is TRBJ2-3, the V gene TRBV7-2; tentatively, D is TRBD1 (5 bases). Trimming left V 1 base short and J 4 bases short, with 12 bases between. Germline V gives CDR1 SGHTA, CDR2 FQGNSA. The CDR3 is 15 residues long.